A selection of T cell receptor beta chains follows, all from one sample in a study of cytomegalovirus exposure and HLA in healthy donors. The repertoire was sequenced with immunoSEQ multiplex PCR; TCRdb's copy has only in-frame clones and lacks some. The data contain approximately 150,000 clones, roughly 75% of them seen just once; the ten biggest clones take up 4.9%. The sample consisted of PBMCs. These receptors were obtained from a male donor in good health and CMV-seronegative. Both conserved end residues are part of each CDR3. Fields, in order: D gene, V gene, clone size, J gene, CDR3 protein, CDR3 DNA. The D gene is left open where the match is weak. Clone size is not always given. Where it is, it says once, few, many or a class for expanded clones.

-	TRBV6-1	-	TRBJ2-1	CASRRAGPAYNEQFF	TGTGCCAGCAGGAGGGCGGGTCCCGCCTACAATGAGCAGTTCTTC
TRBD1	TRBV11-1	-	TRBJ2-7	CASSLGTGGVEQYF	TGTGCCAGCAGTCTGGGGACAGGGGGTGTGGAGCAGTACTTC
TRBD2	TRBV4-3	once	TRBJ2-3	CASSQDRASGRATDTQYF	TGCGCCAGCAGCCAAGATCGGGCCAGCGGGAGGGCAACAGATACGCAGTATTTT
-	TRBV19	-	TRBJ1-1	CASSIFRVGRTEAFF	TGTGCCAGTAGTATTTTCAGGGTGGGTCGCACTGAAGCTTTCTTT
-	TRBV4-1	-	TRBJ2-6	CASSLPSGANVLTF	TGCGCCAGCAGCCTCCCATCTGGGGCCAACGTCCTGACTTTC
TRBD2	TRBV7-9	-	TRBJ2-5	CASSRDVAGGPRETQYF	TGTGCCAGCAGCCGAGACGTAGCGGGAGGGCCCCGAGAGACCCAGTACTTC
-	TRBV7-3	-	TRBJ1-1	CASSLTRPLRDTEAFF	TGTGCCAGCAGCTTAACCAGGCCCCTAAGAGACACTGAAGCTTTCTTT
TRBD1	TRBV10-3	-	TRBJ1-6	CAISESGQGYNSPLHF	TGTGCCATCAGTGAGTCAGGACAGGGCTATAATTCACCCCTCCACTTT
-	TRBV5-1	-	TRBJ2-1	CASSSSTGTPSYNEQFF	TGCGCCAGCAGCTCTTCAACCGGGACACCCTCCTACAATGAGCAGTTCTTC
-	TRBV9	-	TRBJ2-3	CASSATSSHTDTQYF	TGTGCCAGCAGCGCCACTAGCTCCCACACAGATACGCAGTATTTT
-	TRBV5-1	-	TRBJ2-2	CASSLAQGTTGELFF	TGCGCCAGCAGCTTGGCCCAGGGAACCACCGGGGAGCTGTTTTTT
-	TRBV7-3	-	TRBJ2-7	CASSLNSRVNEQYF	TGTGCCAGCAGCTTAAATTCAAGAGTCAACGAGCAGTACTTC
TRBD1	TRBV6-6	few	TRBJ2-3	CASSYPTGVGDTQYF	TGTGCCAGCAGTTATCCGACAGGGGTAGGCGATACGCAGTATTTT
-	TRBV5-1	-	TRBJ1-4	CASSLLGSTNEKLFF	TGCGCCAGCAGCTTGCTCGGGTCGACTAATGAAAAACTGTTTTTT
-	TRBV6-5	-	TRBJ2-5	CASSLQETQYF	TGTGCCAGCAGCCTCCAAGAGACCCAGTACTTC
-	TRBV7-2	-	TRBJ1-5	CASSSSGQPQHF	TGTGCCAGCAGCTCATCAGGGCAGCCCCAGCATTTT
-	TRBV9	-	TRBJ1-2	CASSAGGYYGYTF	TGTGCCAGCAGCGCGGGAGGGTACTATGGCTACACCTTC